A selection of T cell receptor beta chains follows, all from one sample in a study of identical twins. Via MiXCR, TCRdb re-called the 5' RACE reads, giving one row per CDR3 protein. This sample carries fewer than 650,000 distinct CDR3 sequences, about 7.6% of them seen once, and the ten largest clones take roughly 1.6%. The sample was also linked to a second study, of yellow fever vaccine responses in identical twins.

Sequencing input: PBMCs. These receptors all stem from a woman between 18 and 29 years old in good health. The CDR3 runs from the conserved cysteine through the conserved F or W. The order of the fields is J gene, D gene, V gene, clone size, CDR3 DNA, CDR3 protein. D genes are given only for firm matches. Size is omitted from some rows. Given values are once, few, many or a class for expanded clones.

>TRBJ2-1|TRBD2|TRBV3-1|few
TGTGCCAGCAGCCAAGTCTCCCTAGCGGGAGGGGTGGGCTCCTACAATGAGCAGTTCTTC
CASSQVSLAGGVGSYNEQFF
>TRBJ2-3|.|TRBV10-3|many
TGTGCCATCAGTGAGTCGTTCAGTCCTTATACGCAGTATTTT
CAISESFSPYTQYF
>TRBJ2-2|TRBD1|TRBV27|.
TGTGCCAGCAGTTTTGCTCAGGGGGCCTCCGGGGAGCTGTTTTTT
CASSFAQGASGELFF
>TRBJ2-7|TRBD1|TRBV15|.
TGTGCCACCAGCAGAAACCCGGGACAGGGAGTAACCGGCGAGCAGTACTTC
CATSRNPGQGVTGEQYF
>TRBJ2-7|TRBD1|TRBV10-3|many
TGTGCCATCAGTGCAGACAGGGGAGATTACGAGCAGTACTTC
CAISADRGDYEQYF
>TRBJ2-5|.|TRBV11-3|few
TGTGCCAGCAGCTTAATACATGGAGAGACCCAGTACTTC
CASSLIHGETQYF
>TRBJ2-3|.|TRBV7-9|few
TGTGCCAGCAGCTCCACCGACGAGCCTGTTAGCACAGATACGCAGTATTTT
CASSSTDEPVSTDTQYF
>TRBJ1-5|.|TRBV10-3|many
TGTGCCATCAGTGAGGGCGGAGACCGACAGTCCCAGCATTTT
CAISEGGDRQSQHF
>TRBJ2-1|TRBD2|TRBV29-1|many
TGCAGCGTTGAGAGGGGACTAGCTCCCGGCCATGAGCAGTTCTTC
CSVERGLAPGHEQFF
>TRBJ2-1|TRBD1|TRBV5-1|few
TGCGCCAGCAGCTCCCGGGACAGCTACAGCTCCTACAATGAGCAGTTCTTC
CASSSRDSYSSYNEQFF
>TRBJ2-2|.|TRBV2|.
TGTGCCAGCAATCCCCTGCTGAAGAATGGGGGCGGGGAGCTGTTTTTT
CASNPLLKNGGGELFF
>TRBJ1-2|.|TRBV20-1|many
TGCAGTGCAACCCCCTGGCAGGACCCGTATGGCTACACCTTC
CSATPWQDPYGYTF
>TRBJ2-6|.|TRBV9|many
TGTGCCAGCAGCTCCCGCTCTGGGGCCAACGTCCTGACTTTC
CASSSRSGANVLTF
>TRBJ2-2|.|TRBV6-1|many
TGTGCCAGCAGCGTGGTGGGTTTAGGTAACACCGGGGAGCTGTTTTTT
CASSVVGLGNTGELFF
>TRBJ2-1|.|TRBV4-1|.
TGCGCCAGCAGCCAAGATGACCCCCACGGGAGCGGTTACAATGAGCAGTTCTTC
CASSQDDPHGSGYNEQFF
>TRBJ2-5|.|TRBV2|few
TGTGCCAGCAGAATCCCGGACTCGGGTGGTGAGACCCAGTACTTC
CASRIPDSGGETQYF
>TRBJ2-1|TRBD2|TRBV20-1|few
TGCAGTGCTAGACTATCTAGCGGGAGAATCAACAATGAGCAGTTCTTC
CSARLSSGRINNEQFF
>TRBJ2-3|.|TRBV20-1|many
TGCAGTGCTGGGGCCCGCACAGATACGCAGTATTTT
CSAGARTDTQYF
>TRBJ2-7|TRBD2|TRBV11-1|.
TGTGCCAGCCCCCTGGCGGGAGAACCCTACGAGCAGTACTTC
CASPLAGEPYEQYF
>TRBJ1-1|.|TRBV6-5|few
TGTGCCAGCAGTTACTCGAGACAGACGAACACTGAAGCTTTCTTT
CASSYSRQTNTEAFF
>TRBJ2-3|TRBD2|TRBV20-1|many
TGCAGTGCTCCTCAGCGGGGAGCAGATACGCAGTATTTT
CSAPQRGADTQYF
>TRBJ2-1|TRBD1|TRBV27|few
TGTGCCAGCAGTACTGACAGGGGGGGCTACAATGAGCAGTTCTTC
CASSTDRGGYNEQFF
>TRBJ2-3|.|TRBV7-2|.
TGTGCCAGCAGCTGGAGGACGGCCCGGGATACGCAGTATTTT
CASSWRTARDTQYF
>TRBJ1-6|TRBD1|TRBV10-2|many
TGCGCCAGCAGTGATGGAGGGGGCATCGACTATAATTCACCCCTCCACTTT
CASSDGGGIDYNSPLHF
>TRBJ1-1|TRBD1|TRBV10-3|.
TGTGCCATCAGACAGGGGGCAGCTGAAGCTTTCTTT
CAIRQGAAEAFF
>TRBJ2-3|TRBD2|TRBV11-3|.
TGTGCCAGCAGCTTATTCGGGGAGGGCCCCGCAGATACGCAGTATTTT
CASSLFGEGPADTQYF
>TRBJ2-5|.|TRBV5-5|.
TGTGCCAGCAGCTTGAGGGCGGACAAAGAGACCCAGTACTTC
CASSLRADKETQYF
>TRBJ1-1|.|TRBV6-5|few
TGTGCCAGCAGTTACCAGAGGAACACTGAAGCTTTCTTT
CASSYQRNTEAFF
>TRBJ2-1|.|TRBV10-3|many
TGTGCCATCGCACCCGAATTAACTTCCTACAATGAGCAGTTCTTC
CAIAPELTSYNEQFF
>TRBJ2-1|.|TRBV28|many
TGTGCCAGCAGTTTATTGTCGGGGCTTGGAGGGAATGAGCAGTTCTTC
CASSLLSGLGGNEQFF
>TRBJ2-2|TRBD1|TRBV28|.
TGTGCCAGCAACCTGGACAGGGGGGCTTTACACGGGGAGCTGTTTTTT
CASNLDRGALHGELFF
>TRBJ2-1|.|TRBV6-5|many
TGTGCCAGCAGTTCCCTCCGGGTATGGGATGAGCAGTTCTTC
CASSSLRVWDEQFF
>TRBJ2-1|TRBD2|TRBV9|few
TGTGCCAGCAGCGTAGAACTAGCGGGTCTTAGCTCCTACAATGAGCAGTTCTTC
CASSVELAGLSSYNEQFF
>TRBJ1-6|.|TRBV20-1|.
TGCAGTGCTAGAGATCAGGTCGGGACCTCCAATTCACCCCTCCACTTT
CSARDQVGTSNSPLHF
>TRBJ2-1|.|TRBV14|many
TGTGCCAGCAGCCAAGGCCAAGCAGAAGAGCAGTTCTTC
CASSQGQAEEQFF
>TRBJ1-1|.|TRBV7-9|few
TGTGCCAGCAGCTTAGAGAGCGGGTTGGGCACTGAAGCTTTCTTT
CASSLESGLGTEAFF
>TRBJ1-1|TRBD1|TRBV6-1|.
TGTGCCAGCAGGACCGGACGACAGGGCCGATGGAGCACTGAAGCTTTCTTT
CASRTGRQGRWSTEAFF
>TRBJ1-2|.|TRBV7-2|.
TGTGCCAGCAGCCCGGGTGGCAGGGTGTATGGCTACACCTTC
CASSPGGRVYGYTF
>TRBJ1-3|.|TRBV2|.
TGTGCCAAAGCAGGCCTCTCTGGAAACACCATATATTTT
CAKAGLSGNTIYF
>TRBJ2-3|.|TRBV20-1|few
TGCAGCGCCTACCTGGGACACCAGGGCACAGATACGCAGTATTTT
CSAYLGHQGTDTQYF
>TRBJ2-1|.|TRBV20-1|few
TGCAGTGCTATCCCGCTAGACACGTACAATGAGCAGTTCTTC
CSAIPLDTYNEQFF
>TRBJ2-1|TRBD2|TRBV20-1|few
TGCAGTGCTACGCGGGAGAGATCTTACAATGAGCAGTTCTTC
CSATRERSYNEQFF
>TRBJ1-2|.|TRBV12-3/TRBV12-4|few
TGTGCCAGCATCGGGGCTACGGGACGAAGCATCTATGGCTACACCTTC
CASIGATGRSIYGYTF
>TRBJ1-5|.|TRBV12-3/TRBV12-4|many
TGTGCCAGCAAGGAGGGGGGGCAGCCCCAGCATTTT
CASKEGGQPQHF
>TRBJ1-5|TRBD1|TRBV12-3/TRBV12-4|few
TGTGCCAGCAGTTTAGTCCTGACAGGGGTTTTTGGTCAGCCCCAGCATTTT
CASSLVLTGVFGQPQHF
>TRBJ2-1|TRBD2|TRBV12-3/TRBV12-4|many
TGTGCCAGCAGTTTTTCGCGGGAGCCCTACAATGAGCAGTTCTTC
CASSFSREPYNEQFF
>TRBJ2-1|.|TRBV4-1|few
TGCGCCACTACCCGTGGGGGGGGGGCGAATGAGCAGTTCTTC
CATTRGGGANEQFF
>TRBJ1-2|.|TRBV7-9|many
TGTGCCAGCAGCCCAACAGGAGAATATGGCTACACCTTC
CASSPTGEYGYTF
>TRBJ2-2|TRBD1|TRBV2|many
TGTGCCAGCAGCGGACAGGGGGCGAACACCGGGGAGCTGTTTTTT
CASSGQGANTGELFF
>TRBJ1-2|.|TRBV10-3|few
TGTGCCATCACCGAGCTAATCACAGACTATGGCTACACCTTC
CAITELITDYGYTF